This entry lists 31 T cell receptor beta chains sequenced from one sample in a study of cytomegalovirus exposure and HLA in healthy donors. The PCR contained 60 Vbeta and 13 Jbeta primers. Assay: immunoSEQ multiplex PCR; the TCRdb copy retains only in-frame clones and omits some. The table includes around 97,000 clones, 81% detected once. The sample was PBMCs. The receptors stem from a middle-aged man in good health and CMV-seropositive.

The table lists this clone with a few counts. The chain employs TRBV6-7 and TRBJ2-1; D remains unclear. TRBV6-7 is an open reading frame, and its role is uncertain. The CDR3 has 12 residues. V gave up 7 bases and J gave up 6 bases, with 10 bases separating them. The CDR3 reads CASNLTFNEQFF. The DNA for the CDR3 is TGTGCCAGCAACCTGACTTTCAATGAGCAGTTCTTC.

The rearrangement joins TRBV28 to TRBJ2-5, with 7 bases fitting TRBD1. Unmatched junction bases numbered 4, after V lost 5 bases and J lost 4 bases. Germline CDR1 MDHEN, CDR2 SYDVKM. The CDR3 covers 13 residues. The CDR3 DNA reads TGTGCCAGCAGTACCGGGACAGCAGAGACCCAGTACTTC. Its translation is CASSTGTAETQYF. The variable domain in full, with the rest retrieved from reference TRBV28 and TRBJ2-5, is DVKVTQSSRYLVKRTGEKVFLECVQDMDHENMFWYRQDPGLGLRLIYFSYDVKMKEKGDIPEGYSVSREKKERFSLILESASTNQTSMYLCASSTGTAETQYFGPGTRLLVL.

V and J are TRBV7-9 and TRBJ2-2; D remains unclear. The CDR3 contains 16 residues. Germline assignment: CDR1 SEHNR and CDR2 FQNEAQ (reference sequence). The V and J ends lost 1 base and 3 bases respectively, with 12 bases between them. CDR3 nucleotides: TGTGCCAGCAGCTTAGGCCAGGTAATCGACACCGGGGAGCTGTTTTTT. Translated: CASSLGQVIDTGELFF.

This chain links TRBV2 with TRBJ2-7; D is unresolved. From germline, CDR1 is SNHLY and CDR2 FYNNEI. The CDR3 consists of 11 residues. V lost 10 bases, J lost 2 bases, and 9 bases lay in between. CDR3 sequence: CANTAAYEQYF. In DNA, the CDR3 is TGTGCCAACACCGCGGCCTACGAGCAGTACTTC.

The rearrangement joins TRBV5-5 to TRBJ2-2, with D unclear. Germline V gene data show CDR1 as SGHKS and CDR2 as YYEKEE (reference sequence). The CDR3 loop spans 15 amino acids. The germline V and J ends were trimmed by 1 base and 2 bases, with 9 bases remaining between them. The CDR3 loop reads CASSLFIANTGELFF. DNA for the CDR3: TGTGCCAGCAGCTTGTTTATAGCTAACACCGGGGAGCTGTTTTTT.

The gene calls are TRBV5-4 and TRBJ2-7; 11 positions match TRBD1. This CDR3 has 15 residues. Germline loops: CDR1 SGHNT, CDR2 YYREEE (reference sequence). V was pared by 1 base and J by 7 bases, with 7 bases of the junction left unmatched. The CDR3 region is CASSLQGTGGREQYF. The DNA for the CDR3 is TGTGCCAGCAGCTTGCAAGGGACAGGGGGTAGGGAGCAGTACTTC.

The CDR3 nucleotides read TGTGCCAGCAGCTCCGCCGGGACTAGTGTCGATGAGCAGTTCTTC. Translation: CASSSAGTSVDEQFF. The V gene is TRBV5-8, the J gene TRBJ2-1; 8 positions match TRBD2. The CDR3 consists of 15 residues. Germline V gene data show CDR1 as SGHTS and CDR2 as YDEGEE. V lost 3 bases to trimming and J lost 8 bases; unmatched junction nucleotides: 10.

This chain connects TRBV7-9 to TRBJ1-5; D remains unclear. Germline values: CDR1 SEHNR, CDR2 FQNEAQ (reference sequence). This CDR3 has 12 amino acids. V was pared by 7 bases and J by 4 bases, with 8 bases between. CDR3 in DNA: TGTGCCAGCACCTCGGGAAATCAGCCCCAGCATTTT. Amino acid sequence: CASTSGNQPQHF.

The V gene is TRBV28, the J gene TRBJ2-7, with 9 bases matching TRBD2. This CDR3 has 21 residues. J lost 2 bases, V lost 2 bases, and 22 bases had no gene match. Looked up from germline, CDR1 is MDHEN and CDR2 is SYDVKM. This CDR3 is CASSLPPFTSGFYFNTYEQYF. CDR3 bases: TGTGCCAGCAGTTTACCTCCCTTCACTAGCGGGTTTTATTTTAACACCTACGAGCAGTACTTC.

The rearrangement joins TRBV4-1 to TRBJ1-3; D is unclear. CDR3 length equals 16 residues. From germline, CDR1 is MGHRA and CDR2 YSYEKL. The V end was cut by 0 bases, the J end by 3 bases, with 12 bases between. The CDR3 loop reads CASSQESQVNGNTIYF. The CDR3 nucleotides are TGCGCCAGCAGCCAAGAGAGCCAGGTTAATGGAAACACCATATATTTT.

V and J are TRBV9 and TRBJ2-2; TRBD2 aligns across 10 bases. V shed 3 bases, J shed 7 bases, and the junction held 6 bases outside the gene matches. The CDR3 loop spans 15 amino acids. From germline, CDR1 is SGDLS and CDR2 YYNGEE. The CDR3 sequence: CASSEAGGRGGELFF. The CDR3 DNA is TGTGCCAGCAGCGAAGCGGGAGGGCGTGGCGGGGAGCTGTTTTTT.

This clone is a singleton in its sample. The chain combines TRBV2 with TRBJ2-7, with a possible D match to TRBD1 (6 bases). The V and J ends lost 7 bases and 3 bases respectively, with 16 bases between them. The CDR3 contains 14 residues. Germline assignment: CDR1 SNHLY and CDR2 FYNNEI. The CDR3 protein is CASMLEQGLYEQYF. CDR3 DNA sequence: TGTGCCAGCATGCTCGAACAGGGTCTCTACGAGCAGTACTTC.

This clone was counted only a few times. V is TRBV5-1 and J is TRBJ2-2; possible D gene TRBD1, 6 bases. Germline loops: CDR1 SGHRS, CDR2 YFSETQ. Deletions cut 5 bases from V and 1 base from J, with 24 bases between. This CDR3 spans 19 amino acids. The CDR3 sequence: CASRIPSLGWTVNTGELFF. CDR3 in DNA: TGCGCCAGCAGGATCCCCTCTCTCGGTTGGACAGTGAACACCGGGGAGCTGTTTTTT.

This clone was seen a few times. The V and J genes are TRBV9 and TRBJ2-3, with 8 bases identical to TRBD1. With 0 bases clipped from V and 1 base from J, the junction kept 4 bases outside the gene matches. The CDR3 is made up of 16 amino acids. Germline V gives CDR1 SGDLS, CDR2 YYNGEE. The CDR3 nucleotides are TGTGCCAGCAGCGTAGCCCTGACAGGGGGCACAGATACGCAGTATTTT. This codes for CASSVALTGGTDTQYF.

V gene TRBV28 combines with J gene TRBJ1-2; 8 positions match TRBD1. The J segment lost 4 bases and the V segment lost 5 bases, leaving 24 bases of the junction unmatched. Germline values: CDR1 MDHEN, CDR2 SYDVKM. The CDR3 contains 20 residues. The CDR3 sequence: CASSTTSDRGVGIRVYGYTF. The DNA of the CDR3 is TGTGCCAGCAGTACCACCTCCGACAGGGGAGTAGGAATACGGGTCTATGGCTACACCTTC.

The gene calls are TRBV5-4 and TRBJ1-2; TRBD1 matches at 7 bases. Germline V gene data show CDR1 as SGHNT and CDR2 as YYREEE (reference sequence). The CDR3 extends over 15 amino acids. Trimming removed 4 bases from V and 4 bases from J; junction bases left unmatched: 10. This chain's CDR3 is CASSPETGPLYGYTF. CDR3 DNA sequence: TGTGCCAGCAGCCCCGAGACAGGGCCCCTCTATGGCTACACCTTC.

This clone was counted a single time. CDR3 region: CASSQSAPNEQYF. The DNA of the CDR3 is TGCGCCAGCAGTCAATCGGCCCCAAACGAGCAGTACTTC. The chain joins TRBV23-1 to TRBJ2-7; D not certain. TRBV23-1 is treated as an ORF (open reading frame) with a function not yet certain. This CDR3 contains 13 residues. Trimming stripped 0 bases from V and 5 bases from J, with 8 bases between.

V and J are TRBV11-2 and TRBJ2-2; tentative D call: TRBD1 (6 bases). CDR3 length: 15 residues. Trimming left V 0 bases short and J 6 bases short, with 11 bases between. Germline V gene sequence: CDR1 SGHAT, CDR2 FQNNGV. This CDR3 is CASSLDSPGAGELFF. In DNA, the CDR3 is TGTGCCAGCAGCTTAGATTCCCCAGGGGCCGGGGAGCTGTTTTTT. Full variable domain (outside the CDR3, taken from reference TRBV11-2 and TRBJ2-2): EAGVAQSPRYKIIEKRQSVAFWCNPISGHATLYWYQQILGQGPKLLIQFQNNGVVDDSQLPKDRFSAERLKGVDSTLKIQPAKLEDSAVYLCASSLDSPGAGELFFGEGSRLTVL.

CDR3 sequence reads: CATSRARGVNQPQHF. For the CDR3, the DNA is TGTGCCACCAGCAGGGCGCGGGGAGTTAATCAGCCCCAGCATTTT. The V gene is TRBV15, the J gene TRBJ1-5; D unresolved. This CDR3 is built from 15 residues. Trimming pared 3 bases from V and 4 bases from J, leaving 13 bases between. Per germline, CDR1 LNHNV and CDR2 YYDKDF (reference sequence). The entire variable domain, with the rest obtained from reference TRBV15 and TRBJ1-5, is as follows: DAMVIQNPRYQVTQFGKPVTLSCSQTLNHNVMYWYQQKSSQAPKLLFHYYDKDFNNEADTPDNFQSRRPNTSFCFLDIRSPGLGDTAMYLCATSRARGVNQPQHFGDGTRLSIL.

This chain uses TRBV5-4 with TRBJ1-6, with TRBD1 matching 12 bases. This CDR3 region has 14 residues. Germline V lookup: CDR1 SGHNT, CDR2 YYREEE (reference sequence). Trimming at V came to 3 bases and at J to 14 bases, leaving 6 bases not matched to a gene. CDR3 region: CASSSRDRGPALHF. The CDR3, as DNA: TGTGCCAGCAGCTCCCGGGACAGGGGGCCGGCCCTCCACTTT.

V usage is TRBV6-1 and J usage is TRBJ2-1; TRBD2 aligns across 7 bases. CDR3 length equals 14 residues. From germline, CDR1 is MNHNS and CDR2 SASEGT. With V trimmed by 10 bases and J by 9 bases, 15 bases remained unmatched. CDR3 protein: CATRWAGASGEQFF. The CDR3 DNA is TGTGCCACCCGCTGGGCGGGAGCTTCCGGTGAGCAGTTCTTC.

The gene calls are TRBV27 and TRBJ2-5, with D tentatively TRBD2 (7 bases). Germline V CDR1 and CDR2: MNHEY, SMNVEV (reference sequence). Deletions cut 3 bases from V and 0 bases from J, with 17 bases between. The CDR3 is 17 amino acids. This CDR3 is CASSLGAGAGHQETQYF. CDR3 in DNA: TGTGCCAGCAGTTTGGGTGCGGGGGCAGGGCACCAAGAGACCCAGTACTTC.

The V and J genes are TRBV5-1 and TRBJ2-1; D unclear. CDR1 and CDR2 from the germline V gene are SGHRS and YFSETQ. The V and J ends lost 4 bases and 12 bases respectively, with 14 bases between them. This CDR3 has 12 residues. In nucleotides, the CDR3 is TGCGCCAGCAGCCCAACCACTATTGGGCAGTTCTTC. This encodes CASSPTTIGQFF.

The chain carries TRBV5-1 and TRBJ1-1; D unresolved. Germline V lookup: CDR1 SGHRS, CDR2 YFSETQ. This CDR3 is built from 14 residues. The V and J ends lost 1 base and 4 bases respectively, with 11 bases between them. CDR3: CASSLKYASTEAFF. In nucleotides, the CDR3 is TGCGCCAGCAGCTTGAAATACGCTAGCACTGAAGCTTTCTTT. Variable domain in full (rest from reference TRBV5-1 and TRBJ1-1): KAGVTQTPRYLIKTRGQQVTLSCSPISGHRSVSWYQQTPGQGLQFLFEYFSETQRNKGNFPGRFSGRQFSNSRSEMNVSTLELGDSALYLCASSLKYASTEAFFGQGTRLTVV.

This clone was recorded once. The chain couples TRBV20-1 to TRBJ2-5; unclear D gene. TRBJ2-7 matches the DNA end more closely, so the J call is doubtful. This CDR3 has 11 residues. Germline V CDR1 and CDR2: DFQATT, SNEGSKA (reference sequence). The CDR3 reads CSATLAYEQYF. For the CDR3, the DNA is TGCAGTGCTACGCTTGCCTACGAGCAGTACTTC.

This chain uses TRBV4-2 with TRBJ2-3; 8 nucleotides line up with TRBD2. Germline lookup yields CDR1 LGHNA and CDR2 YNFKEQ. The CDR3 runs to 19 residues. Trimming at V came to 3 bases and at J to 5 bases, leaving 19 bases not matched to a gene. Here the CDR3 reads CASSHLTVGYAGGGDTQYF. The CDR3 DNA follows: TGTGCCAGCAGCCACCTGACAGTCGGTTATGCGGGAGGTGGAGATACGCAGTATTTT.

Remarks on this clone: A junction end diverges from the germline sequence, so it may reflect a read error. The chain carries TRBV6-1 and TRBJ2-4; TRBD1 is a possible D gene (6 bases). Germline V CDR1 and CDR2: MNHNS, SASEGT. This CDR3 is 12 amino acids long. The CDR3 sequence: CASSGLGGQPNF. DNA for the CDR3: TGTGCCAGCAGTGGCCTGGGCGGACAGCCCAACTTC.

The V call is TRBV28, the J call TRBJ1-1; tentative D call: TRBD1 (6 bases). V lost 5 bases and J lost 10, with 26 bases in between. Germline CDR1 is MDHEN and CDR2 is SYDVKM. The CDR3 loop spans 16 amino acids. The CDR3, as DNA: TGTGCCAGCAGTACACTTGCCGGGGGGCGGCGATTTGGAGCTTTCTTT. Its translation is CASSTLAGGRRFGAFF.

In DNA form, the CDR3 reads TGTGCCAGCAGCCTAGGGACTAGCGGGGAAGCGCGCAATGAGCAGTTCTTC. The encoded protein is CASSLGTSGEARNEQFF. The V and J genes are TRBV5-4 and TRBJ2-1; 13 bases align to TRBD2. The CDR3 extends over 17 amino acids. Germline assignment: CDR1 SGHNT and CDR2 YYREEE (reference sequence). J was trimmed by 6 bases and V by 4 bases; bases with no gene match: 10.

The J gene is TRBJ1-5, the V gene TRBV28; D unresolved. The CDR3 consists of 15 residues. Germline values: CDR1 MDHEN, CDR2 SYDVKM. The V and J ends lost 5 bases and 2 bases respectively, with 13 bases between them. The CDR3 reads CASSRAGRGNQPQHF. The DNA of the CDR3 is TGTGCCAGCAGTCGGGCGGGCCGAGGCAATCAGCCCCAGCATTTT.

The chain is built from TRBV5-1 and TRBJ1-1; D is uncertain. The CDR3 runs 14 residues. With 0 bases removed from V and 0 bases from J, the gap between germline ends came to 6 bases. From germline, CDR1 is SGHRS and CDR2 YFSETQ. The CDR3 is CASSLATLNTEAFF. CDR3 sequence (DNA): TGCGCCAGCAGCTTGGCAACTCTGAACACTGAAGCTTTCTTT. Drawing the rest from reference TRBV5-1 and TRBJ1-1, the complete variable domain is KAGVTQTPRYLIKTRGQQVTLSCSPISGHRSVSWYQQTPGQGLQFLFEYFSETQRNKGNFPGRFSGRQFSNSRSEMNVSTLELGDSALYLCASSLATLNTEAFFGQGTRLTVV.